The 21 T cell receptor beta chains given below trace back to one sample, sequenced in a study of vaccination and CD4 T cells after COVID-19. Cultured CD4+ T-cell DNA underwent Oncomine TCR Beta short-read sequencing. TCRdb reprocessed the PCR reads with MiXCR, giving one entry per CDR3 protein. The table includes about 15,000 distinct CDR3 sequences, more than 40% detected once. These TCRs are of unknown antigen specificity. The treatment: approximately 10-day PBMC culture with coronavirus spike peptide pools or control peptides (ViraFEST assay). Sequences were obtained from CD4+ T cells from blood, cultured in vitro. These receptors originate from a human donor who had recovered from COVID-19.

The CDR3 loop is CASSGQGVQPQHF. CDR3 DNA sequence: TGTGCCAGCAGTGGACAGGGGGTTCAGCCCCAGCATTTT. The J gene is TRBJ1-5, the V gene TRBV2; 9 bases are a match to TRBD1. Germline V lookup: CDR1 SNHLY, CDR2 FYNNEI. V was clipped by 4 bases and J by 6 bases; unmatched bases: 1. The CDR3 has 13 amino acids.

By sample fraction, this clonotype is medium-sized (0.01 to 0.1%). V usage is TRBV20-1 and J usage is TRBJ2-3; 7 bases match TRBD2. CDR3 size: 17 residues. Losses at the gene ends were 0 bases for V and 1 base for J; bases not matched to a gene: 10. Germline CDR1 and CDR2: DFQATT and SNEGSKA (reference sequence). This chain's CDR3 is CSARDSAGVRRTDTQYF. CDR3 sequence (DNA): TGCAGTGCTAGAGATTCTGCGGGAGTGCGCCGCACAGATACGCAGTATTTT.

This clonotype occurred a few times. The chain links TRBV6-1 to TRBJ2-3, with unresolved D. Germline V gives CDR1 MNHNS, CDR2 SASEGT. CDR3 size: 16 residues. Trimming pared 6 bases from V and 4 bases from J, leaving 20 bases between. This CDR3 reads CASRFPGRKISDTQYF. The CDR3 nucleotides are TGTGCCAGCAGATTCCCGGGCCGAAAGATTTCAGATACGCAGTATTTT.

J is TRBJ2-5 and V is TRBV12-3 or TRBV12-4; 10 positions agree with TRBD2. Trimming cost V 3 bases and J 6 bases; bases outside gene matches: 7. CDR3 length: 15 residues. The CDR3 is CASSLASGGRKTQYF. The CDR3 DNA sequence: TGTGCCAGCAGTTTGGCTAGCGGGGGTAGGAAGACCCAGTACTTC.

This chain joins TRBV25-1 and TRBJ1-1, with D perhaps matching TRBD1 (5 bases). Germline values: CDR1 MGHDK, CDR2 SYGVNS. With 2 bases removed from V and 8 bases from J, the gap between germline ends came to 12 bases. The CDR3 loop spans 13 amino acids. The CDR3 loop is CASSERVRGEAFF. CDR3 DNA sequence: TGTGCCAGCAGTGAAAGGGTAAGGGGCGAAGCTTTCTTT.

In this sample, this clonotype turned up a few times. The chain is built from TRBV12-3 or TRBV12-4 and TRBJ1-1, with D possibly TRBD1 on 5 matching bases. The length of the CDR3 is 13 residues. Trimming pared 7 bases from V and 4 bases from J, leaving 13 bases between. This CDR3 reads CASTYSGGTEAFF. For the CDR3, the DNA is TGTGCCAGCACATACTCCGGGGGCACTGAAGCTTTCTTT.

This clonotype was found a few times. The V and J genes are TRBV6-2 or TRBV6-3 and TRBJ1-4; D unclear. The germline V gene has CDR1 MNHEY and CDR2 SVGEGT. V was cut by 6 bases and J by 12 bases, with 17 bases left in between. There are 13 residues in the CDR3. CDR3 in DNA: TGTGCCAGCAGCCTCTACCGGCTTGGCGAACTGTTTTTT. This translates into CASSLYRLGELFF.

The chain recombines TRBV6-2 or TRBV6-3 with TRBJ2-2; D is unclear. CDR1 is MNHEY and CDR2 is SVGEGT in the germline V gene. V lost 4 bases and J 4 bases, leaving 1 base between the germline ends. CDR3 length equals 11 residues. In nucleotides, the CDR3 is TGTGCCAGCAGTTTCACCGGGGAGCTGTTTTTT. Translated: CASSFTGELFF.

This chain connects TRBV12-3 or TRBV12-4 to TRBJ1-1, with D hard to call. With 5 bases removed from V and 2 bases from J, the gap between germline ends came to 12 bases. There are 14 residues in the CDR3. This CDR3 reads CASSVDGLNTEAFF. The CDR3 DNA reads as TGTGCCAGCAGTGTTGACGGACTCAACACTGAAGCTTTCTTT.

The CDR3 sequence: CASSRTQQGVAGYTF. The CDR3 DNA reads TGTGCCAGCAGCCGGACTCAACAGGGCGTAGCTGGCTACACCTTC. This sequence joins TRBV11-3 and TRBJ1-2, with D possibly being TRBD1 (6 bases). Trimming cost V 5 bases and J 7 bases, with 20 bases left between them. Germline CDR1 SGHNT, CDR2 YENEEA. This CDR3 contains 15 residues.

This chain joins TRBV4-2 and TRBJ2-5; TRBD2 matches 14 bases. The germline V gene has CDR1 LGHNA and CDR2 YNFKEQ. V was clipped by 1 base and J by 8 bases; unmatched bases: 3. The CDR3 length is 15 residues. CDR3 sequence reads: CASSQVTSGRGTQYF. The CDR3 DNA is TGTGCCAGCAGCCAAGTGACTAGCGGGAGGGGAACCCAGTACTTC.

Here the CDR3 DNA reads TGTGCCAGCAGCTTGGGGGTTCCGAACACCGGGGAGCTGTTTTTT. Translation gives CASSLGVPNTGELFF. J is TRBJ2-2 and V is TRBV7-3; possibly TRBD1 or TRBD2 for D (5 bases each). Germline V CDR1 and CDR2: SGHTA, FQGTGA. The CDR3 runs 15 residues. The V gene lost 3 bases and the J gene lost 0 bases, with 8 bases spanning the gap.

The V gene is TRBV29-1, the J gene TRBJ2-5; 7 positions agree with TRBD2. Losses at the gene ends were 6 bases for V and 4 bases for J; bases not matched to a gene: 2. The CDR3 consists of 11 residues. Germline CDR1 SQVTM, CDR2 ANQGSEA. CDR3 sequence (DNA): TGCAGCGTCTTAGCGGGAGAGACCCAGTACTTC. It is translated as CSVLAGETQYF.

This clonotype was found a few times. This CDR3 reads CSARAIDRGAGNTIYF. In nucleotides, the CDR3 is TGCAGTGCTAGAGCTATAGACAGGGGGGCTGGAAACACCATATATTTT. The V gene is TRBV20-1, the J gene TRBJ1-3, with 9 nucleotides matching TRBD1. Germline values: CDR1 DFQATT, CDR2 SNEGSKA (reference sequence). Unmatched junction bases numbered 6, after V lost 1 base and J lost 2 bases. The CDR3 has 16 residues.

The CDR3 sequence is CASSLSRTVFNQPQHF. The CDR3 nucleotides read TGTGCCAGCAGTTTATCCCGGACAGTTTTTAATCAGCCCCAGCATTTT. V gene TRBV12-3 or TRBV12-4 combines with J gene TRBJ1-5; D is possibly TRBD1 (6 bases). The CDR3 spans 16 residues. The V end was cut by 2 bases, the J end by 4 bases, with 15 bases between.

A few counts support this clonotype. The rearrangement joins TRBV6-1 to TRBJ1-5; D is uncertain. The length of the CDR3 is 11 residues. V lost 3 bases and J lost 7, with 4 bases in between. Germline V lookup: CDR1 MNHNS, CDR2 SASEGT. The DNA of the CDR3 is TGTGCCAGCAGTGAGGTCCAGCCCCAGCATTTT. Translation: CASSEVQPQHF.

The rearrangement joins TRBV5-5 to TRBJ2-7; 8 nucleotides line up with TRBD1. The CDR3 is 14 residues long. The junction had 4 bases not matched to a gene; V was cut back by 0 bases and J by 5 bases. Per the germline V gene, CDR1 is SGHKS and CDR2 is YYEKEE (reference sequence). CDR3 residues: CASSLGTGSHEQYF. The CDR3, as DNA: TGTGCCAGCAGCTTGGGGACAGGGTCCCACGAGCAGTACTTC.

This clonotype has more than one count but fewer than ten. The junction shows a germline mismatch at one end, possibly a read error. The V call is TRBV5-1, the J call TRBJ2-5; D is perhaps TRBD1 (6 bases). The CDR3 is 14 amino acids. The germline CDR1 and CDR2 sequences are SGHRS and YFSETQ. The CDR3 DNA is TGCGCCACCAGCCCCGGGACACAGCAAGAGACCCAGTACTTC. This encodes CATSPGTQQETQYF.

This chain connects TRBV19 to TRBJ1-2; D may be TRBD1 (6 bases). Germline lookup yields CDR1 LNHDA and CDR2 SQIVND (reference sequence). CDR3 length equals 14 residues. Trimming cost V 3 bases and J 8 bases, with 16 bases left between them. The CDR3 DNA reads as TGTGCCAGTAGTATGGGACACCTAGATCGGGGCTACACCTTC. It is translated as CASSMGHLDRGYTF.

The chain couples TRBV18 to TRBJ2-6; D is unresolved. The CDR3 covers 13 residues. In germline, CDR1 is KGHSH, CDR2 LQKENI. Trimming removed 5 bases at V and 0 bases at J, with 2 bases between. The chain's CDR3 is CASSDSGANVLTF. For the CDR3, the DNA is TGTGCCAGCTCAGACTCTGGGGCCAACGTCCTGACTTTC.

As DNA, the CDR3 is TGTGCCAGCAGCCAAGGTGGCGGAGCCTACGAGCAGTACTTC. This codes for CASSQGGGAYEQYF. V and J are TRBV4-2 and TRBJ2-7; the D is unclear. V lost 1 base and J 2 bases, leaving 9 bases between the germline ends. Germline CDR1 reads LGHNA; CDR2 reads YNFKEQ. The CDR3 is 14 residues long.